This T cell receptor beta chain came from a study of human T cells and chemical hapten exposure. Documented time point: patch test 1, 2 weeks after DPC sensitization. As to treatment: therapeutic diphenylcyclopropenone sensitization with weekly scalp DPC. Germline CDR1 and CDR2: SQVTM and ANQGSEA. Trimming left V 7 bases short and J 4 bases short, with 16 bases between. The CDR3 runs to 13 residues. This clonotype was seen more than once but under ten times. TCRdb redid the calling of the RACE reads with MiXCR, one entry per CDR3 protein. The sample has 180,000 or so distinct CDR3 sequences, under 25% seen once.

This specimen consisted of whole blood, obtained in connection with sensitization to the hapten diphenylcyclopropenone (DPC). The TCR was taken from a woman between 50 and 59 years old with alopecia areata. Some clones in this sample may be carry-over from other donors' samples. The rearrangement joins TRBV29-1 to TRBJ2-5, with a weak D call TRBD2 (5 bases). CDR3 coding DNA: TGCAGCGCAAGTCCGGACTTAGGAGAGACCCAGTACTTC. This translates into CSASPDLGETQYF.